This T cell receptor (beta chain) was observed in a study of shared clonotypes between healthy human individuals. Study outcomes and limitations: Rarefaction gave evidence that sorted-subset sequencing remained incomplete despite large depth.

In the case of this clone: The antigen remains undetermined.

Germline V lookup: CDR1 SGHDT, CDR2 YYEEEE. Trimming left V 1 base short and J 3 bases short, with 11 bases between. This CDR3 is built from 15 residues. The table came from immunoSEQ multiplex PCR; TCRdb's copy has only in-frame clones and leaves some out. The sample shows 2 million to 2.5 million clones, over 85% of them seen only once. The sequenced sample consisted of naive CD4+ T cells sorted from blood. Specified subset: CD45RA+ positively selected. The genes are TRBV5-6 and TRBJ2-1, with a tentative D call TRBD2 (6 bases). The clonotype originates from a man younger than 35 in good health. The CDR3 nucleotides are TGTGCCAGCAGCTTGCGCGGGGCCTTCTACAATGAGCAGTTCTTC. This encodes CASSLRGAFYNEQFF.